This TCR beta chain was sequenced in a study of shared clonotypes between healthy human individuals. This CDR3 region has 15 residues. Trimming pared 4 bases from V and 0 bases from J, leaving 10 bases between. The germline CDR1 and CDR2 sequences are SGHAT and FQNNGV. Comments on this clone: Its antigen is unidentified.

CD8 memory cells included CD45RO+ cells plus CCR7-negative CD45RA+ TemRA cells. TCRdb's copy holds only in-frame clones and misses some; the assay was immunoSEQ multiplex PCR. The sample contains around 690,000 clones, about 90% of which appear only once. Study-level findings and limits: Sorted-subset sequencing, rarefaction showed, was incomplete despite large depth.

The sequence came from a young man in good health. Some clones in this sample may be carry-over from other donors' samples. Sequenced material: memory CD8+ T cells from PBMCs. Subset noted: CD45RO+ cells pooled with CCR7-negative TemRA cells. The chain uses TRBV11-2 and TRBJ2-1; a possible D gene is TRBD2 (5 bases). The CDR3 sequence: CASSWELSSYNEQFF. CDR3 DNA sequence: TGTGCCAGCAGCTGGGAGCTCAGCTCCTACAATGAGCAGTTCTTC.